The 31 T cell receptor beta chains below were found in one sample sequenced in a study of blood T cell repertoires in COVID-19. The protocol was immunoSEQ multiplex PCR, while the TCRdb copy is restricted to in-frame clones and leaves out a portion. The sample records 200,000 to 300,000 clones, 83% being singletons. Material: PBMCs or T cells enriched from blood (not recorded which). The receptors here all came from a middle-aged woman who had been exposed to COVID-19.

The chain is built from TRBV6-2 or TRBV6-3 and TRBJ1-5; D perhaps matches TRBD1 (5 bases). Germline V gives CDR1 MNHEY, CDR2 SVGEGT. The germline V and J ends were trimmed by 0 bases and 6 bases, with 15 bases remaining between them. The CDR3 length is 16 residues. This CDR3 reads CASSYSWSGRGQPQHF. The CDR3 DNA reads as TGTGCCAGCAGTTACTCATGGTCCGGGAGGGGTCAGCCCCAGCATTTT.

The chain is built from TRBV7-9 and TRBJ2-7; possible D gene TRBD2, 6 bases. V gave up 5 bases and J gave up 0 bases, with 14 bases separating them. This CDR3 has 15 amino acids. Germline V lookup: CDR1 SEHNR, CDR2 FQNEAQ (reference sequence). Here the CDR3 DNA reads TGTGCCAGCAGCCCCCGCGGGGTTCTCTCCTACGAGCAGTACTTC. This encodes CASSPRGVLSYEQYF. The complete variable domain, with remaining parts taken from reference TRBV7-9 and TRBJ2-7, reads DTGVSQNPRHKITKRGQNVTFRCDPISEHNRLYWYRQTLGQGPEFLTYFQNEAQLEKSRLLSDRFSAERPKGSFSTLEIQRTEQGDSAMYLCASSPRGVLSYEQYFGPGTRLTVT.

This clone was observed a few times. V usage is TRBV6-5 and J usage is TRBJ1-4; D is ambiguous. The ends were cut back, 8 bases at V and 4 bases at J, with 11 bases in the middle. The CDR3 extends over 13 amino acids. The germline V gene encodes CDR1 MNHEY and CDR2 SVGAGI. CDR3 residues: CASRGYYNEKLFF. Written as DNA, the CDR3 is TGTGCCAGCCGGGGATACTATAATGAAAAACTGTTTTTT.

The rearrangement joins TRBV19 to TRBJ1-5; the match to TRBD1 covers 8 bases. Per germline, CDR1 LNHDA and CDR2 SQIVND (reference sequence). This CDR3 region has 14 residues. The J segment lost 4 bases and the V segment lost 4 bases, leaving 3 bases of the junction unmatched. The CDR3 coding sequence is TGTGCCAGTAGTAAGAACAGGGGGAATCAGCCCCAGCATTTT. Its protein product is CASSKNRGNQPQHF.

This chain connects TRBV6-5 to TRBJ1-1; tentatively, D is TRBD1 (5 bases). Trimming cost V 0 bases and J 0 bases, with 8 bases left between them. CDR1 is MNHEY and CDR2 is SVGAGI in the germline V gene. The CDR3 runs to 15 residues. The CDR3 region has the DNA TGTGCCAGCAGTTACTCGAGACAGATGAACACTGAAGCTTTCTTT. Amino acid sequence: CASSYSRQMNTEAFF.

The V call is TRBV7-2, the J call TRBJ1-3; 7 nucleotides align to TRBD1. CDR1 SGHTA and CDR2 FQGNSA come from the germline V gene. V shed 5 bases and J 4 bases; nucleotides not matched to a gene: 8. The CDR3 spans 15 residues. CDR3 region: CASSPTGTSGNTIYF. The CDR3 nucleotides read TGTGCCAGCAGCCCGACAGGGACTTCGGGAAACACCATATATTTT. Combining the CDR3 with reference TRBV7-2 and TRBJ1-3 gives the whole variable domain GAGVSQSPSNKVTEKGKDVELRCDPISGHTALYWYRQSLGQGLEFLIYFQGNSAPDKSGLPSDRFSAERTGGSVSTLTIQRTQQEDSAVYLCASSPTGTSGNTIYFGEGSWLTVV.

V is TRBV10-3 and J is TRBJ1-2, with 8 bases lining up with TRBD1. Germline CDR1 is ENHRY and CDR2 is SYGVKD. The CDR3 length is 14 residues. The ends lost 9 bases at V and 0 bases at J; junction bases unmatched: 6. In nucleotides, the CDR3 is TGTGCCATATCCCCAGGGGGCCCTAACTATGGCTACACCTTC. Translating gives CAISPGGPNYGYTF.

This clone was seen only a few times. This chain connects TRBV14 to TRBJ1-1; D unresolved. Germline lookup yields CDR1 SGHDN and CDR2 FVKESK. Trimming shortened V by 2 bases and J by 7 bases, and 20 bases separated the two germline ends. The CDR3 has 16 residues. The CDR3 loop is CASSQSGLTPSGEAFF. DNA for the CDR3: TGTGCCAGCAGCCAATCGGGATTAACTCCTTCGGGTGAAGCTTTCTTT.

The V and J genes are TRBV5-1 and TRBJ2-5, with 7 bases matching TRBD2. J gave up 5 bases and V 4 bases, and 5 bases lay outside the gene matches. The CDR3 totals 13 residues. The V gene's germline CDR1 is SGHRS and CDR2 YFSETQ. The CDR3, as DNA: TGCGCCAGCAGCCCCCCCGGGGGGGAGACCCAGTACTTC. It codes for CASSPPGGETQYF.

This clone was seen a handful of times. The rearrangement links TRBV11-3 to TRBJ2-3; no clear D gene. Trimming shortened V by 5 bases and J by 5 bases, and 14 bases separated the two germline ends. The CDR3 runs to 14 residues. Per the germline V gene, CDR1 is SGHNT and CDR2 is YENEEA. CDR3 in DNA: TGTGCCAGCAGCCTCTACAGCCAGGAAGATACGCAGTATTTT. Amino acids: CASSLYSQEDTQYF.

The chain joins TRBV28 to TRBJ2-3, with a tentative D call TRBD2 (6 bases). V dropped 7 bases and J dropped 0 bases, with 14 bases sitting between them. Looked up from germline, CDR1 is MDHEN and CDR2 is SYDVKM. The CDR3 runs 15 residues. The CDR3 is CASTAGHSSTDTQYF. The CDR3 bases are TGTGCCAGCACCGCGGGGCATTCTAGCACAGATACGCAGTATTTT.

The chain combines TRBV9 with TRBJ2-1, with D perhaps TRBD2 (5 bases). V was shortened by 0 bases and J by 9 bases, with 10 bases between the two germline ends. The CDR3 has 13 residues. The germline V gene encodes CDR1 SGDLS and CDR2 YYNGEE. The CDR3 sequence: CASSVGGNGEQFF. In DNA form, the CDR3 reads TGTGCCAGCAGCGTAGGAGGGAACGGTGAGCAGTTCTTC.

This clone has a single count. The chain is built from TRBV14 and TRBJ2-7, with TRBD1 as a possible D gene (5 bases). Between the trimmed V and J ends, which lost 2 bases and 7 bases, there was a span of 12 bases. There are 13 residues in the CDR3. Per the germline V gene, CDR1 is SGHDN and CDR2 is FVKESK. The CDR3 sequence is CASSQLQGREQYF. The DNA of the CDR3 is TGTGCCAGCAGCCAACTGCAGGGCAGGGAGCAGTACTTC.

V and J are TRBV18 and TRBJ1-2, with 7 bases aligning to TRBD1. The CDR3 runs to 12 residues. From germline, CDR1 is KGHSH and CDR2 LQKENI. The trim removed 7 bases at V and 6 bases at J, leaving 5 bases unmatched. CDR3 coding DNA: TGTGCCAGCTTAACAGGGGAAGATGGCTACACCTTC. This translates into CASLTGEDGYTF. The complete variable domain, with remaining parts taken from reference TRBV18 and TRBJ1-2, reads NAGVMQNPRHLVRRRGQEARLRCSPMKGHSHVYWYRQLPEEGLKFMVYLQKENIIDESGMPKERFSAEFPKEGPSILRIQQVVRGDSAAYFCASLTGEDGYTFGSGTRLTVV.

This clone occurred once. V usage is TRBV4-2 and J usage is TRBJ1-6; no reliable D call. The CDR3 is 15 amino acids. Trimming cost V 0 bases and J 11 bases, with 14 bases left between them. The germline V gene has CDR1 LGHNA and CDR2 YNFKEQ. The CDR3 nucleotides read TGTGCCAGCAGCCAAGATGGGAACGGGAGGCCACCCCTCCACTTT. It translates to CASSQDGNGRPPLHF.

The genes are TRBV30 and TRBJ1-5, with 7 bases matching TRBD1. The V and J ends lost 0 bases and 0 bases, in that order; junction bases with no gene match: 2. The CDR3 extends over 15 amino acids. Germline-derived CDR1 and CDR2 are GTSNPN and SVGIG (reference sequence). The CDR3 spells CAWSVAGGSNQPQHF. The CDR3 region has the DNA TGTGCCTGGAGTGTGGCAGGGGGTAGCAATCAGCCCCAGCATTTT.

The chain uses TRBV7-2 and TRBJ1-1; D call uncertain. Germline values: CDR1 SGHTA, CDR2 FQGNSA. Trimming removed 2 bases from V and 4 bases from J, with 8 bases in between. The CDR3 is 13 amino acids. The CDR3 here is CASSLRRATEAFF. As DNA, the CDR3 is TGTGCCAGCAGCTTAAGGAGGGCCACTGAAGCTTTCTTT.

The chain uses TRBV9 and TRBJ2-5, with TRBD2 matching over 8 bases. The V and J ends lost 3 bases and 5 bases, in that order; junction bases with no gene match: 9. CDR1 SGDLS and CDR2 YYNGEE come from the germline V gene. This CDR3 region has 15 residues. CDR3 sequence reads: CASSATGGPLETQYF. In DNA, the CDR3 is TGTGCCAGCAGCGCAACGGGGGGGCCCCTGGAGACCCAGTACTTC.

The J gene is TRBJ1-1, the V gene TRBV5-1, with a possible D match to TRBD1 (5 bases). This CDR3 is 15 amino acids long. Trimming pared 1 base from V and 4 bases from J, leaving 14 bases between. CDR1 and CDR2 from the germline V gene are SGHRS and YFSETQ. The DNA for the CDR3 is TGCGCCAGCAGCTTGTCCGGGAACGGGGGCACTGAAGCTTTCTTT. Its protein product is CASSLSGNGGTEAFF. Drawing the rest from reference TRBV5-1 and TRBJ1-1, the complete variable domain is KAGVTQTPRYLIKTRGQQVTLSCSPISGHRSVSWYQQTPGQGLQFLFEYFSETQRNKGNFPGRFSGRQFSNSRSEMNVSTLELGDSALYLCASSLSGNGGTEAFFGQGTRLTVV.

This chain joins TRBV12-3 or TRBV12-4 and TRBJ2-2; D ambiguous. V shed 1 base and J shed 8 bases, with 5 bases lying between them. This CDR3 is built from 12 residues. The CDR3 sequence: CASSLVSGELFF. DNA for the CDR3: TGTGCCAGCAGTTTAGTTAGTGGGGAGCTGTTTTTT.

J is TRBJ1-2 and V is TRBV6-5; 9 bases map to TRBD1. V dropped 2 bases and J dropped 8; count of bases not matched to a gene: 3. This CDR3 spans 13 amino acids. Germline-derived CDR1 and CDR2 are MNHEY and SVGAGI. CDR3 region: CASSYRTGEGYTF. For the CDR3, the DNA is TGTGCCAGCAGTTACAGGACAGGGGAAGGCTACACCTTC.

CDR3 nucleotides: TGTGCCAGCAGTGATGCCCTCCTGGGACAGAGAGGCTACGAGCAGTACTTC. It encodes CASSDALLGQRGYEQYF. The chain employs TRBV2 and TRBJ2-7; 7 bases are shared with TRBD1. Germline CDR1 and CDR2: SNHLY and FYNNEI. The trim removed 3 bases at V and 3 bases at J, leaving 14 bases unmatched. The CDR3 sequence is 17 residues long.

The rearrangement uses TRBV6-6 and TRBJ2-3; TRBD1 is a possible D gene (6 bases). Per the germline V gene, CDR1 is MNHNY and CDR2 is SVGAGI (reference sequence). This CDR3 spans 14 amino acids. Trimming left V 6 bases short and J 2 bases short, with 12 bases between. The CDR3 bases are TGTGCCAGCAGATTAGGGGGATCCACAGATACGCAGTATTTT. It yields the protein CASRLGGSTDTQYF.

The J gene is TRBJ1-2, the V gene TRBV19; D might be TRBD1 (5 bases). This CDR3 has 13 amino acids. The germline V and J ends were trimmed by 0 bases and 4 bases, with 6 bases remaining between them. CDR1 and CDR2 (germline): LNHDA, SQIVND (reference sequence). The CDR3 DNA reads as TGTGCCAGTAGTATAGACAGGGCCTATGGCTACACCTTC. Translation gives CASSIDRAYGYTF.

The V call is TRBV12-3 or TRBV12-4, the J call TRBJ1-5; D perhaps matches TRBD1 (5 bases). CDR3 size: 13 residues. V was shortened by 7 bases and J by 0 bases, with 7 bases between the two germline ends. This CDR3 reads CASNRNSNQPQHF. The CDR3 DNA reads TGTGCCAGCAACAGGAATAGCAATCAGCCCCAGCATTTT.

The V and J genes are TRBV4-2 and TRBJ1-6; 7 positions agree with TRBD1. The CDR3 totals 15 residues. V lost 1 base to trimming and J lost 10 bases; unmatched junction nucleotides: 7. Germline V gene lookup returns CDR1 LGHNA and CDR2 YNFKEQ. In DNA, the CDR3 is TGTGCCAGCAGCCAAGTCCGGCAGGGGGGATCACCCCTCCACTTT. It is translated as CASSQVRQGGSPLHF.

The CDR3 DNA reads as TGCGCCAGCAGCCAAGTAATTGGAGAGGGAGCTGAAAAACTGTTTTTT. Translating it yields CASSQVIGEGAEKLFF. The V and J genes are TRBV4-3 and TRBJ1-4; D ambiguous. The germline V gene encodes CDR1 LGHNA and CDR2 YSLEER. This CDR3 has 16 amino acids. Between the trimmed V and J ends, which lost 1 base and 7 bases, there was a span of 16 bases.

Many counts were recorded for this clone. The chain links TRBV5-6 to TRBJ1-2, with D possibly matching TRBD1 (5 bases). This CDR3 spans 14 amino acids. Germline V gene sequence: CDR1 SGHDT, CDR2 YYEEEE. With 3 bases removed from V and 6 bases from J, the gap between germline ends came to 15 bases. The CDR3 sequence: CASSYLMGEDGYTF. The CDR3 DNA reads TGTGCCAGCAGCTATTTGATGGGGGAGGATGGCTACACCTTC. Full variable domain (remainder filled in from reference TRBV5-6 and TRBJ1-2): DAGVTQSPTHLIKTRGQQVTLRCSPKSGHDTVSWYQQALGQGPQFIFQYYEEEERQRGNFPDRFSGHQFPNYSSELNVNALLLGDSALYLCASSYLMGEDGYTFGSGTRLTVV.

The rearrangement uses TRBV3-1 (or the pseudogene TRBV3-2) and TRBJ2-7; 8 nucleotides align to TRBD1. The CDR3 spans 14 residues. Germline V gene sequence: CDR1 LGHDT, CDR2 YNNKEL (reference sequence). Trimming removed 1 base from V and 5 bases from J; junction bases left unmatched: 4. The CDR3 bases are TGTGCCAGCAGCCAAGGGACAGGGAGGAACGAGCAGTACTTC. It encodes CASSQGTGRNEQYF.

This clone was found a few times. This sequence joins TRBV5-1 and TRBJ2-7; 11 positions match TRBD1. From germline, CDR1 is SGHRS and CDR2 YFSETQ. J was trimmed by 7 bases and V by 0 bases; bases with no gene match: 9. This CDR3 is built from 16 residues. CDR3 sequence reads: CASSLDTGQGAREQYF. For the CDR3, the DNA is TGCGCCAGCAGCTTGGACACTGGACAGGGGGCTCGTGAGCAGTACTTC.

The genes are TRBV19 and TRBJ1-1; TRBD1 might be the D (5 bases). Germline-derived CDR1 and CDR2 are LNHDA and SQIVND (reference sequence). CDR3 length: 14 amino acids. The V and J ends lost 6 bases and 3 bases respectively, with 14 bases between them. The CDR3 sequence: CASRGGPGDTEAFF. The CDR3 DNA follows: TGTGCCAGTAGGGGGGGACCCGGGGACACTGAAGCTTTCTTT.